This T cell receptor (beta chain) was obtained from a study of blood T cell repertoires in COVID-19 (dated by TCRdb to 2019 to 2021). Broadly, across the study: The collaborator samples originated in the United States, Italy and Spain and spanned the acute and convalescent phases of COVID-19. The prospective study material was composed of cDNA or gDNA derived from T cells, B-cell-depleted T cells, or PBMCs. Deeply sampled blood TCRbeta repertoires from subjects exposed to, actively infected with, or recovered from COVID-19 were included in the dataset. The repertoires were made available in a free public database intended to serve as a resource for research on the immune response to SARS-CoV-2. Samples came from the ongoing ImmuneRACE study (first 160 participants) plus 1,254 subjects from 6 global collaborators. A de-identified subject ID, COVID-19 status, age in years and sex were almost always included in the sample metadata. Where available, HLA class I and class II types were taken from metadata supplied by the sample provider and were not determined by assay-based typing.

The immunoSEQ Assay, a bias-controlled multiplex PCR, was used to amplify TCRbeta CDR3 regions from genomic DNA. Per the source publication's procedure: The number of nucleated cells in each sample was estimated by amplification of reference gene primers within the assay. Sequence reads were collapsed and filtered to measure the absolute abundance of every unique TCRbeta CDR3 rearrangement. For each sample, productive Simpson clonality was calculated as the square root of Simpson's diversity index over productive rearrangements. The table comes from immuneACCESS by way of TCRdb, which keeps in-frame sequences with V and J called. Part of the clones is missing from these tables; in studies checked, under half for an unresolved V gene and the rest for unknown reasons. V and J calls and clone size are given by that table; D and trimming were obtained from the DNA. For this sample there are 150,000 or so clones; about 85% appear just once. The biggest ten clones account for 1.6% of the sample.

Whole blood was collected in K2EDTA tubes by collaborating institutions according to the institutions' own protocols. For TCRbeta analysis, collaborators shipped samples in one of three forms: frozen whole blood, isolated PBMCs, or DNA extracted from either of those sample types. Deletion took 4 bases off V and 4 bases off J, with a span of 16 bases between the germline ends. Including the terminal cysteine and phenylalanine, the CDR3 comprises 15 residues. The read is trimmed to its CDR3 DNA, 45 bases read in frame from base 1. Based on the germline V gene, the CDR1 and CDR2 sequences are LGHNA and YNFKEQ. With regard to this clone: This clone's antigen is unknown. No much larger clone is present one base from it, and per-base qualities are unavailable.

General findings and caveats noted by the study authors: The quantity of clinical and demographic metadata differed by source and by participant and was supplied without curation.

The rearrangement combines TRBV4-2 with TRBJ1-2, and the D gene may be TRBD1, 5 bases matching. Sequencing was done on a sample of peripheral blood. The clonotype originates from a human donor in a cohort sampled during active COVID-19. The CDR3 region reads CASSRGGGDAYGYTF. At the DNA level, the sequence is TGTGCCAGCAGCCGGGGCGGCGGGGACGCCTATGGCTACACCTTC.